This TCR beta chain was documented in a study of post-analysis software for immune sequencing data. TCR beta libraries were prepared from cDNA with unique molecular identifiers. TCRdb independently ran MiXCR on the PCR reads; one entry per CDR3 protein. The profile shows roughly 180,000 distinct CDR3 sequences, 30% of them singletons. With 2 bases removed from V and 11 bases from J, the gap between germline ends came to 9 bases. CDR3 length equals 10 residues. The germline V gene encodes CDR1 DFQATT and CDR2 SNEGSKA (reference sequence). General study findings and limits: Clustering by F measure revealed strong co-clustering among samples prepared together in one batch. TRBV segments more frequent in patients than in controls numbered several and included TRBV5-6, TRBV5-1 and TRBV20-1.

As for this clonotype: Its target is unknown.

The V call is TRBV20-1, the J call TRBJ2-5, with TRBD2 as a possible D gene (5 bases). Sequences were obtained from blood. This clonotype originated in a girl aged 5-17 years with multiple sclerosis. CDR3 region: CSARTAEQYF. DNA for the CDR3: TGCAGTGCTAGAACAGCGGAGCAGTACTTC.